One and the same sample provided the 13 T cell receptor beta chains below, sequenced in a study of shared clonotypes between healthy human individuals. CD45RO-negative, CCR7-positively selected cells formed the naive CD8 fraction, excluding terminally differentiated effector memory CD45RA+ cells. TCRdb's table, derived via immunoSEQ multiplex PCR, lists solely in-frame clones and lacks some. The sample has some 2.1 million clones, 93% seen once. Sequencing used naive CD8+ T cells from PBMCs. The receptors derive from a young man in good health. Some clones in this sample may be carry-over from other donors' samples.

This clone was seen once. The sample carries other DNA sequences with the same CDR3. The CDR3 bases are TGTGCCAGCAGCGCGGGACTAGCGGGTTCCTACGAGCAGTACTTC. Its translation: CASSAGLAGSYEQYF. V gene TRBV9 combines with J gene TRBJ2-7; 12 nucleotides align to TRBD2. Germline loops: CDR1 SGDLS, CDR2 YYNGEE. J lost 1 base, V lost 3 bases, and 2 bases had no gene match. CDR3 length: 15 residues. The entire variable domain, with the rest obtained from reference TRBV9 and TRBJ2-7, is as follows: DSGVTQTPKHLITATGQRVTLRCSPRSGDLSVYWYQQSLDQGLQFLIQYYNGEERAKGNILERFSAQQFPDLHSELNLSSLELGDSALYFCASSAGLAGSYEQYFGPGTRLTVT.

The DNA of the CDR3 is TGCAGCGTTCTCCTTGGGGGTGTCGGGGAGCTGTTTTTT. Its protein is CSVLLGGVGELFF. This chain uses TRBV29-1 with TRBJ2-2; perhaps D is TRBD1 or TRBD2 (5 bases each). The V and J ends lost 5 bases and 7 bases respectively, with 14 bases between them. Germline CDR1 SQVTM, CDR2 ANQGSEA. The CDR3 is 13 amino acids.

This clone has just one count. The J gene is TRBJ1-3, the V gene TRBV7-9; D call uncertain. The CDR3 is 12 amino acids. In germline, CDR1 is SEHNR, CDR2 FQNEAQ (reference sequence). V lost 5 bases to trimming and J lost 5 bases, with 7 bases between them. CDR3 loop: CASSPLRNTIYF. CDR3 nucleotide sequence: TGTGCCAGCAGCCCCCTCCGAAACACCATATATTTT.

The chain combines TRBV5-6 with TRBJ2-7; no definite D call. Trimming took off 2 bases at V and 3 bases at J, with 12 bases between the two ends. The CDR3 is 14 amino acids. In germline, CDR1 is SGHDT, CDR2 YYEEEE. Written as DNA, the CDR3 is TGTGCCAGCAGCTTTGGAAACGGCGACTACGAGCAGTACTTC. It specifies CASSFGNGDYEQYF.

V and J are TRBV25-1 and TRBJ2-1; TRBD2 matches 9 bases. Germline values: CDR1 MGHDK, CDR2 SYGVNS. V lost 3 bases, J lost 2 bases, and 8 bases stayed unmatched. This CDR3 has 17 residues. CDR3 nucleotides: TGTGCCAGCAGTGACTACCTGACTAGCGGAGCCTACAATGAGCAGTTCTTC. Translation gives CASSDYLTSGAYNEQFF.

Only one count was recorded for this clone. The gene calls are TRBV2 and TRBJ1-4, with D unresolved. The CDR3 is made up of 14 amino acids. The V gene's germline CDR1 is SNHLY and CDR2 FYNNEI. V was clipped by 3 bases and J by 3 bases, with 8 bases between them. CDR3 nucleotide sequence: TGTGCCAGCAGTGAGGGTTGGGCTAATGAAAAACTGTTTTTT. It codes for CASSEGWANEKLFF.

The chain links TRBV28 to TRBJ1-5, with 9 bases matching TRBD1. Germline values: CDR1 MDHEN, CDR2 SYDVKM. J gave up 6 bases and V 5 bases, and 8 bases lay outside the gene matches. This CDR3 has 15 residues. DNA of the CDR3: TGTGCCAGCAGTCCAGGACAGGGGCCGATTCAGCCCCAGCATTTT. This encodes CASSPGQGPIQPQHF.

The chain is built from TRBV10-3 and TRBJ2-7, with D possibly matching TRBD1 (6 bases). Trimming took 0 bases from V and 3 from J, leaving 12 bases between them. Germline values: CDR1 ENHRY, CDR2 SYGVKD. The CDR3 totals 15 residues. The CDR3 DNA reads TGTGCCATCAGTGAGTCGTTGGGGACACACTACGAGCAGTACTTC. This codes for CAISESLGTHYEQYF.

V and J are TRBV15 and TRBJ2-7; D ambiguous. The V gene lost 0 bases and the J gene lost 7 bases, with 10 bases spanning the gap. Looked up from germline, CDR1 is LNHNV and CDR2 is YYDKDF (reference sequence). The CDR3 is made up of 13 amino acids. The DNA for the CDR3 is TGTGCCACCAGCAGAGATCGGTTGAGGGAGCAGTACTTC. This translates into CATSRDRLREQYF.

The genes are TRBV9 and TRBJ2-7; D remains ambiguous. Germline V gene data show CDR1 as SGDLS and CDR2 as YYNGEE. The CDR3 has 12 residues. The germline V and J ends were trimmed by 4 bases and 3 bases, with 8 bases remaining between them. CDR3 region: CASSKPGYEQYF. Written as DNA, the CDR3 is TGTGCCAGCAGCAAACCCGGCTACGAGCAGTACTTC. Based on the CDR3 plus reference TRBV9 and TRBJ2-7, the full variable domain is DSGVTQTPKHLITATGQRVTLRCSPRSGDLSVYWYQQSLDQGLQFLIQYYNGEERAKGNILERFSAQQFPDLHSELNLSSLELGDSALYFCASSKPGYEQYFGPGTRLTVT.

The gene calls are TRBV27 and TRBJ1-1; TRBD1 is a possible D gene (5 bases). Germline values: CDR1 MNHEY, CDR2 SMNVEV (reference sequence). V was shortened by 6 bases and J by 6 bases, with 20 bases between the two germline ends. The CDR3 loop spans 15 amino acids. CDR3 bases: TGTGCCAGCAGCACCTCTCGGGCCCAGGGAGCTGAAGCTTTCTTT. As protein: CASSTSRAQGAEAFF.

This sequence joins TRBV7-2 and TRBJ2-3; D is unresolved. V was clipped by 6 bases and J by 2 bases, with 12 bases between them. Looked up from germline, CDR1 is SGHTA and CDR2 is FQGNSA. The CDR3 is made up of 14 amino acids. CDR3 residues: CASRTISLTDTQYF. The CDR3 bases are TGTGCCAGCAGGACAATTAGCCTCACAGATACGCAGTATTTT.

This clone appeared a few times. V is TRBV9 and J is TRBJ2-2, with D perhaps given as TRBD1 or TRBD2 (5 bases each). V was trimmed by 7 bases and J by 7 bases, leaving 11 bases between them. CDR1 is SGDLS, CDR2 YYNGEE, per germline. The length of the CDR3 is 12 residues. The DNA of the CDR3 is TGTGCCAGCCGGGACGAGGGCGGGGAGCTGTTTTTT. Protein: CASRDEGGELFF.